This T cell receptor beta chain was identified during a study of PD-1 blockade in classical Hodgkin lymphoma. Study findings and constraints: By C4D1 there was a significant rise in CD4+ TCR diversity but not in CD8+ TCR diversity. Anyone who began nivolumab under 1 year after ASCT was excluded.

Concerning this clone: Its antigen is unknown.

Relapse after autologous stem cell transplantation occurred in every patient, and brentuximab vedotin exposure varied. Trimming took off 5 bases at V and 7 bases at J, with 11 bases between the two ends. Germline lookup yields CDR1 MNHEY and CDR2 SVGAGI. The CDR3 is 12 residues long. Measured with immunoSEQ multiplex PCR; TCRdb has only the in-frame clones, and not every one. The table has about 43,000 clones, under 75% seen once. The sequencing here drew on peripheral blood mononuclear cells (PBMCs), taken before the second cycle of nivolumab. The receptor was derived from a human donor with classical Hodgkin lymphoma. V and J are TRBV6-5 and TRBJ1-1, with D possibly TRBD1 on 6 matching bases. The DNA of the CDR3 is TGTGCCAGCAGTACCACAGGGATTGAAGCTTTCTTT. Protein: CASSTTGIEAFF.